The 20 T cell receptor beta chains below come from one sample, sequenced in a study of cytomegalovirus exposure and HLA in healthy donors (dated by TCRdb to about 2017). Library preparation was by the immunoSEQ multiplex PCR assay. A mixture of 60 forward primers for TCR Vbeta segments and 13 reverse primers for TCR Jbeta segments was used in the multiplex PCR. The clones in this table, taken by TCRdb from immuneACCESS, are in-frame only. Not every clone is retained; where verified, under half of the shortfall comes from an unresolved V gene, and the cause of the rest is unknown. A total of about 150,000 clones appear in this sample, more than 75% of them only once. The ten largest clones capture 8.1% of the sample. The specimen was PBMCs. These receptors were taken from a woman aged 45-65 years in good health and CMV-seropositive.

The chain employs TRBV28 and TRBJ2-3; D unclear. This CDR3 is 15 amino acids long. Germline V gene data show CDR1 as MDHEN and CDR2 as SYDVKM. V was trimmed by 1 base and J by 1 base, leaving 9 bases between them. CDR3 DNA sequence: TGTGCCAGCAGTTTATTGCAACTTGGCACAGATACGCAGTATTTT. The encoded protein is CASSLLQLGTDTQYF.

This chain connects TRBV6-5 to TRBJ2-1; D ambiguous. V lost 0 bases and J 3 bases, leaving 12 bases between the germline ends. The V gene's germline CDR1 is MNHEY and CDR2 SVGAGI. The CDR3 consists of 16 residues. The CDR3 protein is CASSYSGGMGYNEQFF. The CDR3 coding sequence is TGTGCCAGCAGTTACTCTGGCGGAATGGGCTACAATGAGCAGTTCTTC.

V and J are TRBV6-5 and TRBJ1-2, with D possibly being TRBD1 (5 bases). V was cut by 8 bases and J by 4 bases, with 14 bases left in between. Germline CDR1 is MNHEY and CDR2 is SVGAGI. This CDR3 spans 13 amino acids. The CDR3 protein is CASDQGTGYGYTF. CDR3 DNA sequence: TGTGCCAGCGATCAGGGAACTGGCTATGGCTACACCTTC.

This clone was recorded only once. CDR3 in amino acids: CAWSDQTGGAYEQYF. The CDR3 DNA follows: TGTGCCTGGAGTGACCAGACAGGGGGAGCCTACGAGCAGTACTTC. The chain uses TRBV30 and TRBJ2-7; 9 bases align to TRBD1. The CDR3 is 15 amino acids. The germline V gene encodes CDR1 GTSNPN and CDR2 SVGIG (reference sequence). The V gene end was trimmed by 1 base and the J gene end by 2 bases; junction bases not matched to a gene: 6.

V usage is TRBV6-6 and J usage is TRBJ1-2; D gene unclear. Germline-derived CDR1 and CDR2 are MNHNY and SVGAGI (reference sequence). The CDR3 sequence is 13 residues long. V was shortened by 0 bases and J by 5 bases, with 7 bases between the two germline ends. The CDR3 spells CASSYSRRYGYTF. In DNA, the CDR3 is TGTGCCAGCAGTTACTCGAGGCGTTATGGCTACACCTTC.

Worth noting for this clone: The junction shows a germline mismatch at one end, possibly a read error. The J gene is TRBJ1-4, the V gene TRBV7-9, with D hard to call. The CDR3 is made up of 13 amino acids. In germline, CDR1 is SEHNR, CDR2 FQNEAQ (reference sequence). CDR3 sequence: CSSSLSGPEKLFF. In nucleotides, the CDR3 is TGTTCCAGCAGCTTATCCGGTCCCGAAAAACTGTTTTTT.

This chain joins TRBV6-5 and TRBJ1-1, with D tentatively TRBD1 (5 bases). Trimming cost V 7 bases and J 1 base, with 13 bases left between them. Germline loops: CDR1 MNHEY, CDR2 SVGAGI. The CDR3 length is 14 residues. Here the CDR3 reads CASISPGKNTEAFF. The CDR3 coding sequence is TGTGCCAGCATATCGCCAGGGAAGAACACTGAAGCTTTCTTT.

This chain joins TRBV11-3 and TRBJ2-3; 9 bases align to TRBD1. This CDR3 has 15 residues. J was trimmed by 2 bases and V by 2 bases; bases with no gene match: 2. Looked up from germline, CDR1 is SGHNT and CDR2 is YENEEA. This CDR3 is CASSLTGGTTDTQYF. The CDR3 coding sequence is TGTGCCAGCAGCTTAACAGGGGGCACCACAGATACGCAGTATTTT.

V and J are TRBV7-2 and TRBJ2-1, with 11 bases that match TRBD2. V was pared by 4 bases and J by 7 bases, with 6 bases of the junction left unmatched. The germline gives CDR1 SGHTA, CDR2 FQGNSA. There are 15 residues in the CDR3. The CDR3 region is CASSSGLAAENEQFF. For the CDR3, the DNA is TGTGCCAGCAGCTCGGGACTAGCGGCCGAGAATGAGCAGTTCTTC.

The V gene is TRBV30, the J gene TRBJ1-5, with D hard to call. The CDR3 is 14 residues long. Germline CDR1 is GTSNPN and CDR2 is SVGIG (reference sequence). V lost 0 bases and J 4 bases, leaving 10 bases between the germline ends. CDR3 DNA: TGTGCCTGGAGTGTCGGCGGGTGGAATCAGCCCCAGCATTTT. Amino acids: CAWSVGGWNQPQHF.

On this clone: At one end, the junction sequence differs from germline, possibly due to a read error. J is TRBJ2-7 and V is TRBV4-2, with 11 bases that match TRBD2. This CDR3 region has 13 residues. The germline V gene has CDR1 LGHNA and CDR2 YNFKEQ. CDR3 bases: TGTGCCAGCAGCCATCCCGGGACTAGCGGCACCTCGTTC. Protein: CASSHPGTSGTSF.

The chain has TRBV30 and TRBJ1-6; no clear D. The CDR3 extends over 14 amino acids. Germline CDR1 GTSNPN, CDR2 SVGIG (reference sequence). V was shortened by 0 bases and J by 7 bases, with 10 bases between the two germline ends. CDR3 nucleotide sequence: TGTGCCTGGAGTGTAAAGGACTGGAATTCACCCCTCCACTTT. Translating it yields CAWSVKDWNSPLHF.

The chain recombines TRBV5-8 with TRBJ2-3; 7 positions match TRBD2. Germline V lookup: CDR1 SGHTS, CDR2 YDEGEE. This CDR3 has 16 amino acids. The V and J ends lost 3 bases and 2 bases, in that order; junction bases with no gene match: 9. CDR3 residues: CASSSLGGKDTDTQYF. The CDR3 region has the DNA TGTGCCAGCAGCTCCCTCGGGGGGAAGGACACAGATACGCAGTATTTT.

The chain is built from TRBV6-5 and TRBJ2-2, with D perhaps TRBD2 (6 bases). The CDR3 is 14 residues long. Trimming removed 7 bases from V and 7 bases from J, with 16 bases in between. Germline-derived CDR1 and CDR2 are MNHEY and SVGAGI. CDR3 DNA sequence: TGTGCCAGCACCCCGACTAGTTTTATCGGGGAGCTGTTTTTT. It is translated as CASTPTSFIGELFF.

The V gene is TRBV28, the J gene TRBJ1-2; D gene unclear. With 2 bases removed from V and 4 bases from J, the gap between germline ends came to 17 bases. This CDR3 is built from 16 residues. Germline values: CDR1 MDHEN, CDR2 SYDVKM. The CDR3 region has the DNA TGTGCCAGCAGTTTACCTTATGGAGGAGCCTCCTATGGCTACACCTTC. Translating gives CASSLPYGGASYGYTF.

This rearrangement joins TRBV27 to TRBJ1-4; D is unclear. Germline-derived CDR1 and CDR2 are MNHEY and SMNVEV (reference sequence). The CDR3 length is 15 residues. The V end lost 6 bases, the J end lost 0 bases, and 11 bases lay between the germline ends. The CDR3 loop is CASRDAGSTNEKLFF. The CDR3 DNA reads TGTGCCAGCAGAGACGCAGGATCAACTAATGAAAAACTGTTTTTT.

This clone was picked up a small number of times. V is TRBV2 and J is TRBJ1-2; D perhaps matches TRBD1 (5 bases). CDR3 size: 13 residues. Per germline, CDR1 SNHLY and CDR2 FYNNEI. V dropped 2 bases and J dropped 7 bases, with 11 bases sitting between them. The CDR3 DNA reads TGTGCCAGCAGTGAACAGGGTATTCGTGGCTACACCTTC. This sequence encodes CASSEQGIRGYTF.

This clone came up once. J is TRBJ2-1 and V is TRBV2, with D hard to call. Germline V gene data show CDR1 as SNHLY and CDR2 as FYNNEI. The ends were cut back, 5 bases at V and 7 bases at J, with 12 bases in the middle. The CDR3 totals 13 residues. CDR3 nucleotides: TGTGCCAGCAGTAACCTAGTTCATAATGAGCAGTTCTTC. Translated, it gives CASSNLVHNEQFF.

This clone appeared a single time. The genes are TRBV30 and TRBJ1-2; TRBD1 aligns across 9 bases. CDR3 length: 15 residues. The germline V gene encodes CDR1 GTSNPN and CDR2 SVGIG (reference sequence). V was clipped by 4 bases and J by 0 bases; unmatched bases: 6. CDR3 coding DNA: TGTGCCTGGATAACCCGGACAGGGGCTAACTATGGCTACACCTTC. Amino acids: CAWITRTGANYGYTF.

This chain links TRBV7-9 with TRBJ2-5; no definite D call. The CDR3 has 13 residues. Germline CDR1 SEHNR, CDR2 FQNEAQ (reference sequence). The V and J ends lost 2 bases and 4 bases respectively, with 8 bases between them. DNA for the CDR3: TGTGCCAGCAGCTTATCCGAACTAGAGACCCAGTACTTC. Its translation is CASSLSELETQYF.